The 30 T cell receptor beta chains below come from one sample, sequenced in a study of blood T cell repertoires in COVID-19. Measured with immunoSEQ multiplex PCR; TCRdb has only the in-frame clones, and not every one. The sample records fewer than 80,000 clones, more than 85% being singletons. The sequencing input was peripheral blood. The source of these receptors is a man between 65 and 85 years old with acute or convalescent COVID-19.

J is TRBJ2-2 and V is TRBV3-1 (or the pseudogene TRBV3-2), with D hard to call. The CDR3 is made up of 13 amino acids. Deletions cut 2 bases from V and 7 bases from J, with 8 bases between. Looked up from germline, CDR1 is LGHDT and CDR2 is YNNKEL (reference sequence). The CDR3 region has the DNA TGTGCCAGCAGCCAACTGATGAGCGGGGAGCTGTTTTTT. This sequence encodes CASSQLMSGELFF.

The gene calls are TRBV7-6 and TRBJ1-5; 9 bases match TRBD1. CDR1 is SGHVS, CDR2 FNYEAQ, per germline. This CDR3 is built from 14 residues. Trimming removed 1 base from V and 6 bases from J; junction bases left unmatched: 1. The CDR3 here is CASSLGDRVQPQHF. CDR3 DNA sequence: TGTGCCAGCAGCTTAGGGGACAGGGTTCAGCCCCAGCATTTT.

This clone came up a few times. The chain's CDR3 is CASSVDRPESQFF. As DNA, the CDR3 is TGTGCCAGCAGCGTAGACAGGCCGGAAAGTCAGTTCTTC. V gene TRBV9 combines with J gene TRBJ2-1; tentative D call: TRBD1 (5 bases). Germline V CDR1 and CDR2: SGDLS, YYNGEE. The CDR3 is 13 amino acids. Trimming took 0 bases from V and 13 from J, leaving 14 bases between them.

The V call is TRBV11-3, the J call TRBJ2-7; a possible D gene is TRBD1 (6 bases). This CDR3 has 15 residues. Germline V gene data show CDR1 as SGHNT and CDR2 as YENEEA. Between the trimmed V and J ends, which lost 6 bases and 0 bases, there was a span of 15 bases. This chain's CDR3 is CASSPDRLSSYEQYF. CDR3 DNA sequence: TGTGCCAGCAGTCCCGACAGGCTAAGCTCCTACGAGCAGTACTTC.

The rearrangement links TRBV5-8 to TRBJ1-6, with D possibly being TRBD1 (5 bases). The CDR3 runs to 17 residues. V was shortened by 4 bases and J by 0 bases, with 14 bases between the two germline ends. The germline V gene has CDR1 SGHTS and CDR2 YDEGEE. CDR3 region: CASSLVGGSSYNSPLHF. CDR3 bases: TGTGCCAGCAGCCTGGTGGGGGGAAGCTCCTATAATTCACCCCTCCACTTT.

V gene TRBV9 combines with J gene TRBJ2-2; 12 nucleotides align to TRBD2. The CDR3 totals 18 residues. Germline trimming cut 3 bases from V and 3 bases from J; bases unmatched to any gene: 9. The germline CDR1 and CDR2 sequences are SGDLS and YYNGEE. The CDR3 bases are TGTGCCAGCAGCGCCCACATCGGACTAGCGGGGCACACCGGGGAGCTGTTTTTT. Protein: CASSAHIGLAGHTGELFF.

This clone was seen a single time. V usage is TRBV5-1 and J usage is TRBJ1-6; D unclear. V lost 4 bases and J lost 8, with 16 bases in between. CDR1 and CDR2 (germline): SGHRS, YFSETQ. This CDR3 has 15 amino acids. The CDR3 protein is CASSPSTGFDSPLHF. DNA of the CDR3: TGCGCCAGCAGCCCCTCGACCGGGTTTGATTCACCCCTCCACTTT.

The chain links TRBV5-1 to TRBJ1-4; weak D call: TRBD1 (6 bases). The CDR3 sequence is 15 residues long. Germline V CDR1 and CDR2: SGHRS, YFSETQ. With 4 bases removed from V and 2 bases from J, the gap between germline ends came to 12 bases. DNA for the CDR3: TGCGCCAGCAGCGGAACAGGGTCGACTAATGAAAAACTGTTTTTT. The encoded protein is CASSGTGSTNEKLFF.

This chain joins TRBV7-9 and TRBJ1-5; D perhaps matches TRBD1 (5 bases). This CDR3 comprises 13 residues. Trimming shortened V by 4 bases and J by 2 bases, and 6 bases separated the two germline ends. Germline V gene data show CDR1 as SEHNR and CDR2 as FQNEAQ (reference sequence). In DNA form, the CDR3 reads TGTGCCAGCAGCTCGGGGGGCAATCAGCCCCAGCATTTT. Its protein is CASSSGGNQPQHF.

The chain has TRBV6-5 and TRBJ1-5; the D gene is possibly TRBD1 (5 bases). V lost 0 bases and J 7 bases, leaving 10 bases between the germline ends. The V gene's germline CDR1 is MNHEY and CDR2 SVGAGI. The CDR3 runs 14 residues. CDR3 region: CASSYSGEVQPQHF. The CDR3 DNA sequence: TGTGCCAGCAGTTACTCGGGGGAGGTGCAGCCCCAGCATTTT.

The chain has TRBV10-3 and TRBJ1-6; maybe TRBD1 (5 bases). This CDR3 comprises 14 residues. Germline V gene sequence: CDR1 ENHRY, CDR2 SYGVKD. Trimming pared 9 bases from V and 9 bases from J, leaving 18 bases between. CDR3 sequence: CAMGDGSGVSPLHF. CDR3 nucleotides: TGTGCCATGGGGGACGGTTCGGGAGTTTCACCCCTCCACTTT.

This chain connects TRBV9 to TRBJ2-6; 8 bases agree with TRBD1. J gave up 0 bases and V 2 bases, and 4 bases lay outside the gene matches. The CDR3 has 17 amino acids. In germline, CDR1 is SGDLS, CDR2 YYNGEE. Here the CDR3 DNA reads TGTGCCAGCAGCGTGGGACAGGCGTTCTCTGGGGCCAACGTCCTGACTTTC. It translates to CASSVGQAFSGANVLTF.

The rearrangement joins TRBV14 to TRBJ2-5; 11 nucleotides match TRBD2. The germline gives CDR1 SGHDN, CDR2 FVKESK. The CDR3 contains 15 residues. J gave up 2 bases and V 3 bases, and 2 bases lay outside the gene matches. The CDR3 bases are TGTGCCAGCAGCCAGGGACTAGCGGTTCAAGAGACCCAGTACTTC. It codes for CASSQGLAVQETQYF.

This chain joins TRBV5-1 and TRBJ2-1, with D hard to call. This CDR3 has 16 amino acids. Germline V lookup: CDR1 SGHRS, CDR2 YFSETQ. Trimming took off 0 bases at V and 1 base at J, with 11 bases between the two ends. The CDR3 loop reads CASSLGYLGSYNEQFF. CDR3 nucleotide sequence: TGCGCCAGCAGCTTGGGGTATCTAGGATCCTACAATGAGCAGTTCTTC.

The V call is TRBV5-5, the J call TRBJ2-1, with 11 bases aligning to TRBD2. Germline values: CDR1 SGHKS, CDR2 YYEKEE (reference sequence). CDR3 length: 16 amino acids. J lost 5 bases, V lost 4 bases, and 8 bases had no gene match. CDR3 residues: CASSLVGTSGNNEQFF. The DNA of the CDR3 is TGTGCCAGCAGCCTGGTGGGGACTAGCGGTAACAATGAGCAGTTCTTC. Full variable domain (remainder filled in from reference TRBV5-5 and TRBJ2-1): DAGVTQSPTHLIKTRGQQVTLRCSPISGHKSVSWYQQVLGQGPQFIFQYYEKEERGRGNFPDRFSARQFPNYSSELNVNALLLGDSALYLCASSLVGTSGNNEQFFGPGTRLTVL.

This sequence joins TRBV19 and TRBJ1-6; D ambiguous. Germline V gene sequence: CDR1 LNHDA, CDR2 SQIVND (reference sequence). This CDR3 is 12 amino acids long. V gave up 4 bases and J gave up 9 bases, with 7 bases separating them. CDR3: CASSKQLSPLHF. The DNA of the CDR3 is TGTGCCAGTAGTAAACAGCTTTCACCCCTCCACTTT.

V and J are TRBV19 and TRBJ2-1, with D perhaps TRBD1 (5 bases). Germline values: CDR1 LNHDA, CDR2 SQIVND (reference sequence). The CDR3 runs to 14 residues. Between the trimmed V and J ends, which lost 6 bases and 4 bases, there was a span of 13 bases. The CDR3 reads CASRRRGVYNEQFF. The CDR3 DNA follows: TGTGCCAGTAGACGAAGGGGTGTGTACAATGAGCAGTTCTTC.

This clone was counted a single time. J is TRBJ2-4 and V is TRBV5-1; no clear D. V dropped 4 bases and J dropped 5 bases, with 10 bases sitting between them. In germline, CDR1 is SGHRS, CDR2 YFSETQ. This CDR3 spans 13 amino acids. As DNA, the CDR3 is TGCGCCAGCAGCCCCGGCGGCCAAAACATTCAGTACTTC. Its protein is CASSPGGQNIQYF.

This clone is a singleton in its sample. The genes are TRBV2 and TRBJ2-7; 7 nucleotides align to TRBD1. This CDR3 has 14 amino acids. The germline V gene has CDR1 SNHLY and CDR2 FYNNEI. Germline trimming cut 7 bases from V and 2 bases from J; bases unmatched to any gene: 8. The CDR3 is CASMRPQGAYEQYF. The CDR3, as DNA: TGTGCCAGCATGCGGCCCCAGGGGGCCTACGAGCAGTACTTC. Using reference TRBV2 and TRBJ2-7 for the parts outside the CDR3, the full variable domain is EPEVTQTPSHQVTQMGQEVILRCVPISNHLYFYWYRQILGQKVEFLVSFYNNEISEKSEIFDDQFSVERPDGSNFTLKIRSTKLEDSAMYFCASMRPQGAYEQYFGPGTRLTVT.

This rearrangement joins TRBV9 to TRBJ2-1; 7 bases match TRBD1. This CDR3 has 17 amino acids. With V trimmed by 4 bases and J by 0 bases, 10 bases remained unmatched. Looked up from germline, CDR1 is SGDLS and CDR2 is YYNGEE. CDR3: CASSRRDRASSYNEQFF. The CDR3, as DNA: TGTGCCAGCAGCAGACGAGACAGGGCCAGCTCCTACAATGAGCAGTTCTTC.

The V and J genes are TRBV6-1 and TRBJ2-3; TRBD1 aligns across 8 bases. This CDR3 comprises 16 residues. The V gene's germline CDR1 is MNHNS and CDR2 SASEGT. J was trimmed by 1 base and V by 2 bases; bases with no gene match: 5. The CDR3 is CASSEPLGQGTDTQYF. The CDR3, as DNA: TGTGCCAGCAGTGAACCCTTGGGACAGGGCACAGATACGCAGTATTTT.

The V call is TRBV19, the J call TRBJ2-1; tentative D call: TRBD1 (6 bases). Per the germline V gene, CDR1 is LNHDA and CDR2 is SQIVND (reference sequence). Trimming cost V 3 bases and J 5 bases, with 14 bases left between them. The CDR3 covers 15 residues. The chain's CDR3 is CASSITGFGHNEQFF. CDR3 DNA: TGTGCCAGTAGTATCACAGGGTTTGGGCACAATGAGCAGTTCTTC.

V and J are TRBV6-5 and TRBJ2-1, with D possibly matching TRBD1 (6 bases). The germline V and J ends were trimmed by 8 bases and 7 bases, with 18 bases remaining between them. Germline V gives CDR1 MNHEY, CDR2 SVGAGI. There are 14 residues in the CDR3. The CDR3 DNA reads as TGTGCCAGCTGCCGGGACATGGGCTTTAATGAGCAGTTCTTC. Its translation is CASCRDMGFNEQFF.

The chain has TRBV4-1 and TRBJ2-3; 10 bases are a match to TRBD2. In germline, CDR1 is MGHRA, CDR2 YSYEKL. The CDR3 is made up of 18 amino acids. Trimming cost V 0 bases and J 6 bases; bases outside gene matches: 12. The CDR3 DNA follows: TGCGCCAGCAGCCAAGACGGGAGGGCTAGCGGGAGAGCGGATACGCAGTATTTT. It is translated as CASSQDGRASGRADTQYF.

This chain links TRBV5-6 with TRBJ1-2, with D tentatively TRBD1 (6 bases). V lost 4 bases to trimming and J lost 10 bases, with 23 bases between them. CDR1 and CDR2 from the germline V gene are SGHDT and YYEEEE. The CDR3 contains 15 residues. DNA of the CDR3: TGTGCCAGCAGCCCCCAAAACTACAGGGTGCTTGTCTACACCTTC. It specifies CASSPQNYRVLVYTF.

The chain joins TRBV30 to TRBJ2-2; 8 nucleotides line up with TRBD2. The CDR3 covers 15 residues. The ends lost 3 bases at V and 4 bases at J; junction bases unmatched: 7. In germline, CDR1 is GTSNPN, CDR2 SVGIG (reference sequence). The chain's CDR3 is CAWSRGRTATGELFF. The CDR3 nucleotides are TGTGCCTGGAGCCGCGGGAGGACAGCCACCGGGGAGCTGTTTTTT. Looking up the rest from reference TRBV30 and TRBJ2-2 gives the full variable domain: SQTIHQWPATLVQPVGSPLSLECTVEGTSNPNLYWYRQAAGRGLQLLFYSVGIGQISSEVPQNLSASRPQDRQFILSSKKLLLSDSGFYLCAWSRGRTATGELFFGEGSRLTVL.

This chain joins TRBV7-9 and TRBJ1-5, with D hard to call. Trimming left V 2 bases short and J 9 bases short, with 11 bases between. Germline values: CDR1 SEHNR, CDR2 FQNEAQ (reference sequence). The CDR3 is made up of 13 amino acids. CDR3: CASSLQDKSPQHF. The CDR3, as DNA: TGTGCCAGCAGCTTACAGGATAAATCGCCCCAGCATTTT.

The rearrangement uses TRBV18 and TRBJ2-3, with D possibly TRBD1 on 6 matching bases. V lost 1 base and J 4 bases, leaving 6 bases between the germline ends. The CDR3 sequence is 13 residues long. Germline V gives CDR1 KGHSH, CDR2 LQKENI. Here the CDR3 DNA reads TGTGCCAGCTCACCACGACAGGCAGATACGCAGTATTTT. It codes for CASSPRQADTQYF.

The chain recombines TRBV5-1 with TRBJ1-1, with D maybe TRBD1 (6 bases). The germline V gene has CDR1 SGHRS and CDR2 YFSETQ. V lost 4 bases and J 4 bases, leaving 17 bases between the germline ends. The CDR3 length is 15 residues. CDR3 in DNA: TGCGCCAGCAGCGGGAAGGACAGCCGAGGCACTGAAGCTTTCTTT. Protein sequence: CASSGKDSRGTEAFF.

The chain links TRBV2 to TRBJ2-7; D perhaps matches TRBD2 (7 bases). Germline assignment: CDR1 SNHLY and CDR2 FYNNEI. The CDR3 covers 16 residues. Trimming took 6 bases from V and 3 from J, leaving 21 bases between them. The CDR3 reads CASRREGGARHYEQYF. For the CDR3, the DNA is TGTGCCAGCAGGAGGGAGGGGGGGGCAAGACACTACGAGCAGTACTTC.